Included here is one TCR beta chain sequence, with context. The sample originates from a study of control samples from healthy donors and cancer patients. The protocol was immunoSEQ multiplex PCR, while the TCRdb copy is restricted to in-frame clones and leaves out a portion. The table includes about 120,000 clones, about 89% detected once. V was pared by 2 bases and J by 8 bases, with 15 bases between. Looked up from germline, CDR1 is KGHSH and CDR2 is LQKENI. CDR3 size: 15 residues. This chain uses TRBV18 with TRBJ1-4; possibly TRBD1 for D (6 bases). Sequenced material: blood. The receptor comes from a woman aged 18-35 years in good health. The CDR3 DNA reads TGTGCCAGCTCACCAGGCAGGGGCATGGGGGAAAAACTGTTTTTT. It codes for CASSPGRGMGEKLFF.